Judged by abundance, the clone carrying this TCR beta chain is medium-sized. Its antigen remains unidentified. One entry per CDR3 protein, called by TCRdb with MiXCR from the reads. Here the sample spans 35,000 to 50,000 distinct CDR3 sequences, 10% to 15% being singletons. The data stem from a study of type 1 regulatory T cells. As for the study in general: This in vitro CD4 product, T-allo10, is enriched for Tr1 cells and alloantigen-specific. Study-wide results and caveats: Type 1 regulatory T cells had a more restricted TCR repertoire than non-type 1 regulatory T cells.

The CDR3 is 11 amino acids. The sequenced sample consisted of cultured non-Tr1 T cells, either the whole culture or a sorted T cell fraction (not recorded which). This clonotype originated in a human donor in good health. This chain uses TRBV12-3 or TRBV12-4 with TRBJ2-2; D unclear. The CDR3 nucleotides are TGTGCTGTCCGAAATACCGGGGAGCTGTTTTTT. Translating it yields CAVRNTGELFF.